The rows below give T cell receptor beta chains drawn from one sample of a study of shared clonotypes between healthy human individuals. TCRdb's copy holds only in-frame clones and misses some; the assay was immunoSEQ multiplex PCR. The sample contains nearly 750,000 clones, 55% to 75% of which appear only once. Sequenced sample: memory CD4+ T cells sorted from blood. All receptors come from a woman younger than 45 in good health. CDR3s include the opening cysteine and the closing phenylalanine or tryptophan. The order of the fields is clone size, D gene, V gene, J gene, CDR3 DNA, CDR3 protein. The D gene is left open where the match is weak. Not every row has a clone size; where given, it reads once, few, many or a size class.

size: -
D: -
V: TRBV30
J: TRBJ1-5
DNA: TGTGCCTGGAGTGTAATGGGACTAGGGCCCCAGCATTTT
CDR3: CAWSVMGLGPQHF

size: -
D: -
V: TRBV27
J: TRBJ2-5
DNA: TGTGCCAGCAGCCAAACATATCAAGAGACCCAGTACTTC
CDR3: CASSQTYQETQYF

size: -
D: -
V: TRBV11-2
J: TRBJ1-3
DNA: TGTGCCAGCAGCTCACCTGGTGGGACGTACGGAAACACCATATATTTT
CDR3: CASSSPGGTYGNTIYF

size: few
D: TRBD2
V: TRBV10-1
J: TRBJ2-1
DNA: TGCGCCAGCAGTGAGGGTGGTAGCGGGATCAATGAGCAGTTCTTC
CDR3: CASSEGGSGINEQFF

size: few
D: TRBD1
V: TRBV11-2
J: TRBJ2-1
DNA: TGTGCCAGCAGCTTAGACTTTGGGACAGGGGGATACAATGAGCAGTTCTTC
CDR3: CASSLDFGTGGYNEQFF

size: -
D: TRBD1
V: TRBV7-6
J: TRBJ2-3
DNA: TGTGCCAGCAGCCCTAACAGGGGGCGAGGAGATACGCAGTATTTT
CDR3: CASSPNRGRGDTQYF

size: few
D: -
V: TRBV11-2
J: TRBJ2-7
DNA: TGTGCCAGCAGCTTTAGTCCGGATTACGAGCAGTACTTC
CDR3: CASSFSPDYEQYF

size: once
D: -
V: TRBV28
J: TRBJ2-4
DNA: TGTGCCAGCAGTGTACAGGGACCGGCCAAAAACATTCAGTACTTC
CDR3: CASSVQGPAKNIQYF

size: -
D: -
V: TRBV6-6
J: TRBJ2-3
DNA: TGTGCCAGCAGTTACTCGGGTACAGATACGCAGTATTTT
CDR3: CASSYSGTDTQYF

size: -
D: -
V: TRBV6-1
J: TRBJ2-3
DNA: TGTGCCAGCAGTTCCCGGGCCCTACCCACAGATACGCAGTATTTT
CDR3: CASSSRALPTDTQYF

size: -
D: -
V: TRBV5-1
J: TRBJ2-1
DNA: TGCGCCAGCAGCTTCGGGTGGTCGAAAAATGAGCAGTTCTTC
CDR3: CASSFGWSKNEQFF

size: -
D: -
V: TRBV6-5
J: TRBJ2-5
DNA: TGTGCCAGCAGTTACGGGGTTTGGGACCAGACCCAGTACTTC
CDR3: CASSYGVWDQTQYF

size: once
D: -
V: TRBV2
J: TRBJ2-1
DNA: TGTGCCAGCAGTGAGGAGTCTTACAATGAGCAGTTCTTC
CDR3: CASSEESYNEQFF

size: -
D: -
V: TRBV7-7
J: TRBJ2-5
DNA: TGTGCCAGCAGCTTCGGACCCCAAGAGACCCAGTACTTC
CDR3: CASSFGPQETQYF

size: -
D: -
V: TRBV18
J: TRBJ1-1
DNA: TGTGCCAGCTCACCACCGGGAAGGGCCACTGAAGCTTTCTTT
CDR3: CASSPPGRATEAFF

size: -
D: -
V: TRBV15
J: TRBJ1-5
DNA: TGTGCCACCAGCAGAGAGGGTATGGATCAGCCCCAGCATTTT
CDR3: CATSREGMDQPQHF

size: few
D: -
V: TRBV27
J: TRBJ1-1
DNA: TGTGCCAGCAGTTTCACAGGGTCACACGCTGAAGCTTTCTTT
CDR3: CASSFTGSHAEAFF

size: few
D: -
V: TRBV2
J: TRBJ1-1
DNA: TGTGCCGGAAACAGGGTAGTAAACACTGAAGCTTTCTTT
CDR3: CAGNRVVNTEAFF

size: -
D: -
V: TRBV28
J: TRBJ2-7
DNA: TGTGCCAGCACTCAACAGAGGCACTACGAGCAGTACTTC
CDR3: CASTQQRHYEQYF

size: -
D: -
V: TRBV28
J: TRBJ1-2
DNA: TGTGCCAGCCGCTACAGGGAGCGCCCAAACTATGGCTACACCTTC
CDR3: CASRYRERPNYGYTF

size: -
D: TRBD1
V: TRBV28
J: TRBJ2-1
DNA: TGTGCCAGTTACCCCGGGACAGGGGTATACAATGAGCAGTTCTTC
CDR3: CASYPGTGVYNEQFF

size: many
D: TRBD1
V: TRBV6-1
J: TRBJ1-5
DNA: TGTGCCAGCAGTGACAGGGGGGGCAATCAGCCCCAGCATTTT
CDR3: CASSDRGGNQPQHF

size: -
D: -
V: TRBV2
J: TRBJ2-7
DNA: TGTGCCAGCAAGGGGTACGAGCAGTACTTC
CDR3: CASKGYEQYF

size: -
D: TRBD2
V: TRBV7-8
J: TRBJ2-3
DNA: TGTGCCAGCAGCCCCCGGACTAGCGGGACCACAGATACGCAGTATTTT
CDR3: CASSPRTSGTTDTQYF

size: -
D: TRBD2
V: TRBV5-1
J: TRBJ2-3
DNA: TGCGCCAGCAACCCTAGCGGGAGGACAGATACGCAGTATTTT
CDR3: CASNPSGRTDTQYF

size: -
D: -
V: TRBV11-2
J: TRBJ2-7
DNA: TGTGCCAGCAGCAGGGTATACGAGCAGTACTTC
CDR3: CASSRVYEQYF

size: -
D: TRBD1
V: TRBV15
J: TRBJ2-3
DNA: TGTGCGACCTCCGGGACAGGGCAGACAGATACGCAGTATTTT
CDR3: CATSGTGQTDTQYF

size: -
D: -
V: TRBV10-1
J: TRBJ2-3
DNA: TGCGCCAGCAGTGAAGGACAGTATACAGATACGCAGTATTTT
CDR3: CASSEGQYTDTQYF

size: -
D: -
V: TRBV19
J: TRBJ1-5
DNA: TGTGCCAGTAGTATAGAACACTACAATCAGCCCCAGCATTTT
CDR3: CASSIEHYNQPQHF

size: many
D: TRBD1
V: TRBV5-6
J: TRBJ1-2
DNA: TGTGCCAGCAGGCGACAGGGCAGCTATGGCTACACCTTC
CDR3: CASRRQGSYGYTF

size: -
D: -
V: TRBV7-6
J: TRBJ1-2
DNA: TGTGCCAGCAGCTTAAGATCCGGGCTTGGCTACACCTTC
CDR3: CASSLRSGLGYTF

size: -
D: -
V: TRBV5-4
J: TRBJ1-1
DNA: TGTGCCAGCTCGACCAGACCGGAGAACACTGAAGCTTTCTTT
CDR3: CASSTRPENTEAFF

size: -
D: TRBD1
V: TRBV27
J: TRBJ2-2
DNA: TGTGCCAGCAGCTTTTCCGGGACAGCCAACACCGGGGAGCTGTTTTTT
CDR3: CASSFSGTANTGELFF

size: -
D: -
V: TRBV19
J: TRBJ2-7
DNA: TGTGCCAGTAGTATAGACGGCTTACCGAGGAGGTACTTC
CDR3: CASSIDGLPRRYF

size: few
D: TRBD2
V: TRBV29-1
J: TRBJ2-1
DNA: TGCAGCGTTGAAGATCCCCCTAGCGGGAGGGGTGAGCAGTTCTTC
CDR3: CSVEDPPSGRGEQFF

size: many
D: -
V: TRBV13
J: TRBJ2-5
DNA: TGTGCCAGCAGCCGCAGGGGAGGGGGCCAAGAGACCCAGTACTTC
CDR3: CASSRRGGGQETQYF

size: -
D: -
V: TRBV7-8
J: TRBJ2-6
DNA: TGTGCCAGCAGTTCGAGCTCTGGGGCCAACGTCCTGACTTTC
CDR3: CASSSSSGANVLTF